Following are 27 T cell receptor beta chains from one sample sequenced in a study of blood T cell repertoires in COVID-19. Sequencing was performed with immunoSEQ multiplex PCR; in TCRdb, only in-frame clones are kept and a portion is missing. The table shows tens of thousands of clones, with about nine tenths occurring only once. Sequenced sample: peripheral blood. Receptor source: a woman aged 50 to 65 with active or convalescent COVID-19.

This chain connects TRBV11-2 to TRBJ1-2; D is perhaps TRBD1 (6 bases). This CDR3 is 15 amino acids long. V shed 1 base and J shed 8 bases, with 17 bases lying between them. Per the germline V gene, CDR1 is SGHAT and CDR2 is FQNNGV. The CDR3: CASSLAGGALEGYTF. The CDR3 nucleotides are TGTGCCAGCAGCTTAGCGGGGGGGGCGCTGGAGGGCTACACCTTC.

This chain joins TRBV4-1 and TRBJ1-2; TRBD1 agrees at 7 bases. The CDR3 extends over 16 amino acids. With V trimmed by 3 bases and J by 4 bases, 11 bases remained unmatched. Germline V lookup: CDR1 MGHRA, CDR2 YSYEKL. The DNA of the CDR3 is TGCGCCAGCAGCCAGAGTGACAGGGTATTAATCTATGGCTACACCTTC. Encoded protein: CASSQSDRVLIYGYTF.

The rearrangement uses TRBV7-8 and TRBJ2-1; tentatively, D is TRBD2 (5 bases). This CDR3 is built from 15 residues. Trimming took off 2 bases at V and 10 bases at J, with 18 bases between the two ends. Germline CDR1 is SGHVS and CDR2 is FQNEAQ. The CDR3: CASSLLSTSRAEQFF. Here the CDR3 DNA reads TGTGCCAGCAGCTTATTATCGACGTCGAGGGCGGAGCAGTTCTTC.

V and J are TRBV9 and TRBJ1-1, with 9 positions matching TRBD1. V lost 3 bases to trimming and J lost 5 bases; unmatched junction nucleotides: 11. CDR1 and CDR2 from the germline V gene are SGDLS and YYNGEE. This CDR3 region has 16 residues. The CDR3 spells CASSATGQGLVTEAFF. Written as DNA, the CDR3 is TGTGCCAGCAGCGCAACGGGACAGGGCTTAGTGACTGAAGCTTTCTTT.

In its sample, this clone was seen many times. The rearrangement joins TRBV25-1 to TRBJ2-7; D is perhaps TRBD2 (5 bases). Germline CDR1 reads MGHDK; CDR2 reads SYGVNS. The length of the CDR3 is 13 residues. V shed 3 bases and J shed 2 bases, with 8 bases lying between them. CDR3 coding DNA: TGTGCCAGCAGTGACTACGGGGCCTACGAGCAGTACTTC. Translation: CASSDYGAYEQYF.

The rearrangement joins TRBV5-4 to TRBJ1-1; D not certain. Germline V lookup: CDR1 SGHNT, CDR2 YYREEE (reference sequence). This CDR3 contains 14 residues. The V end lost 0 bases, the J end lost 1 base, and 7 bases lay between the germline ends. CDR3 sequence reads: CASSLASGNTEAFF. As DNA, the CDR3 is TGTGCCAGCAGCTTGGCCAGTGGGAACACTGAAGCTTTCTTT.

CDR3 amino acids: CASSSAGSGNEKLFF. DNA of the CDR3: TGTGCCAGCAGTTCGGCTGGGAGCGGTAATGAAAAACTGTTTTTT. The chain combines TRBV27 with TRBJ1-4; D is undetermined. The CDR3 spans 15 residues. Germline assignment: CDR1 MNHEY and CDR2 SMNVEV (reference sequence). V shed 4 bases and J shed 4 bases, with 13 bases lying between them. The variable domain in full, completed from reference TRBV27 and TRBJ1-4, reads EAQVTQNPRYLITVTGKKLTVTCSQNMNHEYMSWYRQDPGLGLRQIYYSMNVEVTDKGDVPEGYKVSRKEKRNFPLILESPSPNQTSLYFCASSSAGSGNEKLFFGSGTQLSVL.

A few counts support this clone. V and J are TRBV27 and TRBJ1-5; D may be TRBD1 (6 bases). Trimming left V 6 bases short and J 5 bases short, with 11 bases between. Germline loops: CDR1 MNHEY, CDR2 SMNVEV (reference sequence). The CDR3 is 13 residues long. In nucleotides, the CDR3 is TGTGCCAGCAGCCTTAACAGGGATCAGCCCCAGCATTTT. This sequence encodes CASSLNRDQPQHF.

The chain is built from TRBV4-2 and TRBJ1-1, with 8 bases that match TRBD1. The CDR3 has 14 amino acids. The V gene end was trimmed by 4 bases and the J gene end by 5 bases; junction bases not matched to a gene: 6. Germline CDR1 is LGHNA and CDR2 is YNFKEQ. CDR3: CASSRKTGETEAFF. The CDR3 bases are TGTGCCAGCAGCCGCAAGACAGGGGAAACTGAAGCTTTCTTT.

V usage is TRBV6-5 and J usage is TRBJ2-7, with D possibly TRBD1 on 6 matching bases. Germline V gene sequence: CDR1 MNHEY, CDR2 SVGAGI. This CDR3 has 15 residues. Between the trimmed V and J ends, which lost 7 bases and 4 bases, there was a span of 20 bases. CDR3 bases: TGTGCCAGCACCGAAGGACAGCAACCCTTTTACGAGCAGTACTTC. Encoded protein: CASTEGQQPFYEQYF.

The chain carries TRBV25-1 and TRBJ1-2; 7 bases align to TRBD1. This CDR3 comprises 15 residues. The V and J ends lost 7 bases and 4 bases, in that order; junction bases with no gene match: 12. Per germline, CDR1 MGHDK and CDR2 SYGVNS. The CDR3, as DNA: TGTGCCAGCAAAAGGAGTGGAGGGGGCCGCTATGGCTACACCTTC. Protein sequence: CASKRSGGGRYGYTF.

V and J are TRBV5-5 and TRBJ2-5; D is undetermined. Trimming pared 4 bases from V and 1 base from J, leaving 5 bases between. Germline-derived CDR1 and CDR2 are SGHKS and YYEKEE (reference sequence). The CDR3 is made up of 12 amino acids. The DNA for the CDR3 is TGTGCCAGCAGCCCCCTCCAAGAGACCCAGTACTTC. Translated, it gives CASSPLQETQYF.

This clone has just one count. The chain uses TRBV5-1 and TRBJ2-2; 7 nucleotides align to TRBD2. This CDR3 has 16 residues. The germline V gene encodes CDR1 SGHRS and CDR2 YFSETQ. J was trimmed by 2 bases and V by 4 bases; bases with no gene match: 8. The CDR3 sequence is CASSPGTNLNTGELFF. CDR3 in DNA: TGCGCCAGCAGCCCCGGGACTAACTTAAACACCGGGGAGCTGTTTTTT.

V gene TRBV4-2 combines with J gene TRBJ1-3; D call uncertain. The V and J ends lost 0 bases and 3 bases respectively, with 6 bases between them. The CDR3 sequence is 14 residues long. Germline assignment: CDR1 LGHNA and CDR2 YNFKEQ. CDR3 nucleotides: TGTGCCAGCAGCCAAGAGGGGAGTGGAAACACCATATATTTT. This sequence encodes CASSQEGSGNTIYF.

CDR3 DNA: TGTGCCTGGAGACGCCGGGACAGCCCTAATCAGCCCCAGCATTTT. It yields the protein CAWRRRDSPNQPQHF. V is TRBV30 and J is TRBJ1-5; 7 bases match TRBD1. The J segment lost 4 bases and the V segment lost 3 bases, leaving 9 bases of the junction unmatched. This CDR3 is built from 15 residues. The germline gives CDR1 GTSNPN, CDR2 SVGIG (reference sequence).

The chain joins TRBV7-3 to TRBJ2-3; D not resolved. The V end was cut by 0 bases, the J end by 3 bases, with 13 bases between. Germline assignment: CDR1 SGHTA and CDR2 FQGTGA. The CDR3 contains 16 residues. Here the CDR3 DNA reads TGTGCCAGCAGCTTAACTAGCCCCGAAAGGACAGATACGCAGTATTTT. Translated, it gives CASSLTSPERTDTQYF.

V and J are TRBV4-3 and TRBJ1-2, with D unclear. V gave up 1 base and J gave up 8 bases, with 8 bases separating them. Germline CDR1 and CDR2: LGHNA and YSLEER. The CDR3 is made up of 12 amino acids. The CDR3 DNA follows: TGCGCCAGCAGCCAAGTCTCCGGGGGCTACACCTTC. As protein: CASSQVSGGYTF.

This sequence joins TRBV9 and TRBJ2-3; 8 bases agree with TRBD2. Germline V CDR1 and CDR2: SGDLS, YYNGEE. The CDR3 is 16 residues long. The V and J ends lost 3 bases and 4 bases, in that order; junction bases with no gene match: 10. The CDR3 nucleotides read TGTGCCAGCAGCGACTACAGCGGGGGAGGGGCAGATACGCAGTATTTT. It specifies CASSDYSGGGADTQYF.

V is TRBV19 and J is TRBJ1-5; tentative D call: TRBD1 (6 bases). Trimming cost V 7 bases and J 5 bases, with 15 bases left between them. The CDR3 spans 14 residues. Germline V CDR1 and CDR2: LNHDA, SQIVND (reference sequence). This chain's CDR3 is CASTNQGSDQPQHF. As DNA, the CDR3 is TGTGCCAGTACTAATCAGGGGTCGGATCAGCCCCAGCATTTT.

CDR3 region: CASILVRDSSYEQYF. The CDR3 DNA sequence: TGTGCCAGCATTCTCGTCCGGGACAGCTCCTACGAGCAGTACTTC. The V call is TRBV6-5, the J call TRBJ2-7, with 7 bases lining up with TRBD1. The CDR3 runs 15 residues. J lost 0 bases, V lost 7 bases, and 9 bases had no gene match. Germline V gene lookup returns CDR1 MNHEY and CDR2 SVGAGI.

The V and J genes are TRBV4-1 and TRBJ1-2; tentatively, D is TRBD1 (5 bases). CDR3 length equals 14 residues. Trimming left V 4 bases short and J 3 bases short, with 12 bases between. From germline, CDR1 is MGHRA and CDR2 YSYEKL. Written as DNA, the CDR3 is TGCGCCAGCAGCCCCGGGGGGGTGGACTATGGCTACACCTTC. Translating it yields CASSPGGVDYGYTF.

V gene TRBV6-6 combines with J gene TRBJ2-7; perhaps TRBD2 as D (7 bases). This CDR3 contains 15 residues. Trimming removed 6 bases at V and 0 bases at J, with 15 bases between. Per the germline V gene, CDR1 is MNHNY and CDR2 is SVGAGI (reference sequence). Here the CDR3 DNA reads TGTGCCAGCAGGGGGGGGCAGATTCCCTCCTACGAGCAGTACTTC. It encodes CASRGGQIPSYEQYF.

V and J are TRBV3-1 (or the pseudogene TRBV3-2) and TRBJ1-1; TRBD1 might be the D (5 bases). Germline V gene lookup returns CDR1 LGHDT and CDR2 YNNKEL (reference sequence). The length of the CDR3 is 18 residues. Deletions cut 5 bases from V and 2 bases from J, with 24 bases between. The CDR3 region has the DNA TGTGCCAGCAGCTTACCCCGGTGGGGAGGGGTATCTAACACTGAAGCTTTCTTT. It codes for CASSLPRWGGVSNTEAFF.

This clone was counted once. This rearrangement joins TRBV2 to TRBJ1-2; D is unresolved. Between the trimmed V and J ends, which lost 8 bases and 2 bases, there was a span of 6 bases. Germline CDR1 and CDR2: SNHLY and FYNNEI. The CDR3 is 11 amino acids. DNA of the CDR3: TGTGCCAGCGTACAGAACTATGGCTACACCTTC. As protein: CASVQNYGYTF.

The J gene is TRBJ1-3, the V gene TRBV5-4; 7 nucleotides match TRBD1. CDR1 and CDR2 from the germline V gene are SGHNT and YYREEE (reference sequence). The J segment lost 1 base and the V segment lost 3 bases, leaving 1 base of the junction unmatched. The CDR3 has 14 residues. The CDR3 region is CASSSTGSGNTIYF. The CDR3, as DNA: TGTGCCAGCAGCTCGACAGGGTCTGGAAACACCATATATTTT.

The J gene is TRBJ2-5, the V gene TRBV6-2 or TRBV6-3; no firm D call. With 2 bases removed from V and 4 bases from J, the gap between germline ends came to 11 bases. The CDR3 loop spans 14 amino acids. The germline gives CDR1 MNHEY, CDR2 SVGEGT. The CDR3 DNA sequence: TGTGCCAGCAGTTACCGCGTTAGTTCAGAGACCCAGTACTTC. Translated, it gives CASSYRVSSETQYF.

The genes are TRBV11-3 and TRBJ2-7; tentatively, D is TRBD1 (6 bases). The CDR3 runs 14 residues. Trimming left V 7 bases short and J 0 bases short, with 13 bases between. Germline loops: CDR1 SGHNT, CDR2 YENEEA. CDR3 residues: CASKKDRSSYEQYF. The CDR3 DNA reads TGTGCCAGCAAGAAAGACAGGAGCTCCTACGAGCAGTACTTC.